These 10 T cell receptor beta chains were sequenced from one sample in a study of beta chain features in type 1 diabetes. The sequenced template was cDNA made from the entire isolated RNA. The assay was immunoSEQ multiplex PCR, and TCRdb's table has in-frame clones only and misses some. There are more than 550,000 clones in the sample; over 12% occur only once, and 0.03% to 0.045% lies in the top ten. Study-wide results and limits: The study found moderately but significantly shorter TCRB CDR3s in all four CD4+ subsets of Type 1 diabetes patients.

No cognate antigen is known for these TCRs. The sequenced sample consisted of naive CD4+ T cells from blood. The receptors here all came from a man younger than 35 with type 1 diabetes.

This rearrangement joins TRBV28 to TRBJ2-7, with TRBD2 matching over 7 bases. This CDR3 region has 13 residues. The J segment lost 1 base and the V segment lost 8 bases, leaving 5 bases of the junction unmatched. Germline V lookup: CDR1 MDHEN, CDR2 SYDVKM. The CDR3 sequence is CASLEGGSYEQYF. The CDR3, as DNA: TGTGCCAGCCTGGAGGGAGGGTCCTACGAGCAGTACTTC.

The V gene is TRBV29-1, the J gene TRBJ2-7, with D possibly being TRBD2 (6 bases). Germline V gene lookup returns CDR1 SQVTM and CDR2 ANQGSEA. The CDR3 covers 13 residues. The V end lost 5 bases, the J end lost 3 bases, and 14 bases lay between the germline ends. The CDR3 loop reads CSVTGTVLYEQYF. In DNA form, the CDR3 reads TGCAGCGTTACCGGGACTGTCCTCTACGAGCAGTACTTC.

The genes are TRBV5-1 and TRBJ1-4; D not certain. Trimming cost V 4 bases and J 0 bases, with 10 bases left between them. The CDR3 spans 15 residues. Germline V gene lookup returns CDR1 SGHRS and CDR2 YFSETQ. The CDR3, as DNA: TGCGCCAGCAGCCCCCCCAGCTCAACTAATGAAAAACTGTTTTTT. Translating it yields CASSPPSSTNEKLFF.

This clone was seen a handful of times. The chain links TRBV5-1 to TRBJ2-7; D perhaps matches TRBD1 (6 bases). Germline values: CDR1 SGHRS, CDR2 YFSETQ. With 3 bases removed from V and 4 bases from J, the gap between germline ends came to 11 bases. The CDR3 covers 13 residues. DNA of the CDR3: TGCGCCAGCAGCTCCAGGGGTGGGTACGAGCAGTACTTC. This translates into CASSSRGGYEQYF.

This clone appeared a few times. The chain uses TRBV28 and TRBJ1-5; 7 bases map to TRBD1. The CDR3 totals 16 residues. The V gene end was trimmed by 6 bases and the J gene end by 0 bases; junction bases not matched to a gene: 8. Germline V CDR1 and CDR2: MDHEN, SYDVKM. The CDR3: CASSNAKGASNQPQHF. Written as DNA, the CDR3 is TGTGCCAGCAGCAACGCTAAGGGGGCTAGCAATCAGCCCCAGCATTTT.

The chain combines TRBV5-4 with TRBJ1-5; tentative D call: TRBD1 (6 bases). This CDR3 comprises 14 residues. Germline V gene sequence: CDR1 SGHNT, CDR2 YYREEE (reference sequence). V was shortened by 4 bases and J by 5 bases, with 13 bases between the two germline ends. The CDR3 nucleotides are TGTGCCAGCAGCCAACAGGGAACTGATCAGCCCCAGCATTTT. It yields the protein CASSQQGTDQPQHF.

This clone came up a few times. CDR3 sequence reads: CSVPIAGGINEQFF. DNA for the CDR3: TGCAGCGTGCCTATAGCGGGAGGCATCAATGAGCAGTTCTTC. The chain has TRBV29-1 and TRBJ2-1; 10 bases line up with TRBD2. The CDR3 loop spans 14 amino acids. Germline V gene lookup returns CDR1 SQVTM and CDR2 ANQGSEA. V gave up 6 bases and J gave up 6 bases; unmatched junction bases: 8.

The chain employs TRBV9 and TRBJ2-2; D unclear. Germline assignment: CDR1 SGDLS and CDR2 YYNGEE. V dropped 7 bases and J dropped 4 bases, with 17 bases sitting between them. The CDR3 is 15 residues long. The CDR3 DNA reads as TGTGCCAGCGGGCTCGATTTTCATTTCACCGGGGAGCTGTTTTTT. This encodes CASGLDFHFTGELFF.

This clone was detected a few times. The chain is built from TRBV20-1 and TRBJ2-7; possibly TRBD2 for D (5 bases). This CDR3 is 11 amino acids long. CDR1 and CDR2 from the germline V gene are DFQATT and SNEGSKA (reference sequence). V lost 0 bases and J 12 bases, leaving 12 bases between the germline ends. CDR3 protein: CSARDIGDRYF. In nucleotides, the CDR3 is TGCAGTGCTAGAGACATCGGGGATCGGTACTTC.

This clone was counted only a few times. This sample includes further DNA sequences coding for the same CDR3. CDR3 in amino acids: CASSTDTQYF. CDR3 nucleotides: TGTGCCAGCAGCACAGATACGCAGTATTTT. This rearrangement joins TRBV28 to TRBJ2-3; D is unclear. CDR3 size: 10 residues. The V gene lost 6 bases and the J gene lost 2 bases, with 0 bases spanning the gap. Per germline, CDR1 MDHEN and CDR2 SYDVKM.